The present T cell receptor beta chain was sequenced within a study of T cells in Graves' hyperthyroidism and ophthalmopathy. V lost 4 bases, J lost 1 base, and 3 bases stayed unmatched. The CDR3 is made up of 14 amino acids. CDR1 and CDR2 (germline): SGHRS, YFSETQ. Amplification yielded TCR beta CDR3 regions, with RNA transcripts as the source. Carried out on the TCR CDR3, a first-round RT-PCR used the HTBI primer set. TCRdb reprocessed the multiplex PCR reads with MiXCR, giving one entry per CDR3 protein. This repertoire shows some 580,000 distinct CDR3 sequences, 16% found once; its top ten account for around 3.3%. Diagnoses were made from clinical symptoms, serum measures (thyroxine and TRAb), thyroid ultrasound and orbital computed tomography. This clonotype has ten or more counts. Its antigen is undetermined. Study-wide results and limits: Onset of ophthalmopathy came a median 6.5 months after the model predicted it. Researchers found most expanded thyroid clonotypes above 0.001 in blood as well.

The rearrangement joins TRBV5-1 to TRBJ1-1; 8 bases align to TRBD1. Material: blood. The clonotype was recovered from a woman aged 40 to 50 with Graves' ophthalmopathy. The CDR3 nucleotides read TGCGCCAGCAGCCGCGGGACAGGGAACACTGAAGCTTTCTTT. Protein sequence: CASSRGTGNTEAFF.